These T cell receptor beta chains were read from a single sample in a study of blood T cell repertoires in COVID-19. The protocol was immunoSEQ multiplex PCR, while the TCRdb copy is restricted to in-frame clones and leaves out a portion. The sample lists about 160,000 clones, roughly 85% occurring once. The sequencing sample was made of peripheral blood. The receptors derive from a human donor with acute or convalescent COVID-19. The donor label of this sample is uncertain. Each CDR3 is given with its conserved first and last residue. The D gene is left open where the match is weak. The size field is filled for only some rows; it gives once, few, many or a size class.

j_call clone_size d_call v_call cdr3_aa cdr3_nt
TRBJ1-3 . . TRBV6-6 CASSYLTGKTGNTIYF TGTGCCAGCAGTTACTTGACGGGAAAAACTGGAAACACCATATATTTT
TRBJ2-7 . . TRBV5-4 CASSRGGTGQWDEQYF TGTGCCAGCAGCCGGGGGGGGACAGGGCAGTGGGACGAGCAGTACTTC
TRBJ1-1 . TRBD1 TRBV5-6 CASSPDRGRWTEAFF TGTGCCAGCAGCCCGGACAGGGGGCGGTGGACTGAAGCTTTCTTT
TRBJ2-1 . TRBD1 TRBV7-2 CASSAGQGAPDEQFF TGTGCCAGCAGCGCCGGACAGGGGGCGCCCGATGAGCAGTTCTTC
TRBJ2-2 . . TRBV7-9 CASSLGRNTGELFF TGTGCCAGCAGCTTAGGCAGAAACACCGGGGAGCTGTTTTTT
TRBJ1-4 . . TRBV7-9 CASSESGGTNEKLFF TGTGCCAGCAGCGAATCGGGGGGAACTAATGAAAAACTGTTTTTT
TRBJ2-7 . TRBD2 TRBV4-3 CASSQALPGLAGGFYEQYF TGCGCCAGCAGCCAAGCCCTTCCGGGACTAGCGGGGGGGTTCTACGAGCAGTACTTC
TRBJ2-2 . TRBD2 TRBV9 CASSSRRGGLAVTGELFF TGTGCCAGCAGCTCCCGTAGAGGGGGACTAGCGGTCACCGGGGAGCTGTTTTTT
TRBJ2-5 once . TRBV28 CASSVRGAPQETQYF TGTGCCAGCAGTGTACGGGGGGCGCCGCAAGAGACCCAGTACTTC
TRBJ1-2 . TRBD1 TRBV18 CASSKTGTEGYTF TGTGCCAGCTCAAAGACAGGGACGGAAGGCTACACCTTC
TRBJ2-1 . TRBD1 TRBV5-1 CASSLTSWDRGSSYNEQFF TGCGCCAGCAGCCTGACGTCCTGGGACAGGGGGAGCTCCTACAATGAGCAGTTCTTC
TRBJ1-2 . TRBD1 TRBV4-1 CASSQAGQNYGYTF TGCGCCAGCAGCCAAGCGGGACAGAACTATGGCTACACCTTC
TRBJ1-2 . TRBD1 TRBV29-1 CSVEVTGAYGYTF TGCAGCGTTGAGGTCACAGGGGCCTATGGCTACACCTTC
TRBJ1-2 . . TRBV4-3 CASSQDKANGYTF TGCGCCAGCAGCCAAGATAAAGCTAATGGCTACACCTTC
TRBJ1-2 . TRBD1 TRBV9 CASSASPGGLEGYTF TGTGCCAGCAGTGCCTCCCCAGGGGGCTTAGAGGGCTACACCTTC
TRBJ2-2 once TRBD1 TRBV19 CASRKDRGLRELFF TGTGCCAGTAGAAAGGACAGGGGGCTGAGGGAGCTGTTTTTT
TRBJ2-1 many TRBD2 TRBV5-4 CASRSLGGGTYNEQFF TGTGCCAGCAGGTCGTTGGGCGGGGGGACCTACAATGAGCAGTTCTTC
TRBJ1-2 . TRBD1 TRBV19 CASSIRLGTGVGYTF TGTGCCAGTAGTATAAGACTCGGGACAGGGGTCGGCTACACCTTC
TRBJ2-7 once TRBD1 TRBV29-1 CSVEQGAGSYEQYF TGCAGCGTCGAACAGGGGGCGGGATCCTACGAGCAGTACTTC
TRBJ1-1 . TRBD1 TRBV27 CASSPSPDRGRTEAFF TGTGCCAGCAGTCCCTCGCCGGACAGGGGGCGAACTGAAGCTTTCTTT
TRBJ2-7 . . TRBV30 CAWKDFQSSYEQYF TGTGCCTGGAAGGACTTTCAAAGCTCCTACGAGCAGTACTTC
TRBJ2-2 once TRBD1 TRBV19 CASSIDGVTRTGFTGELFF TGTGCCAGTAGTATAGACGGGGTTACTAGGACAGGGTTTACCGGGGAGCTGTTTTTT
TRBJ2-5 . TRBD2 TRBV28 CASSLIAGGTQETQYF TGTGCCAGCAGTTTGATAGCGGGGGGTACACAAGAGACCCAGTACTTC
TRBJ2-3 . . TRBV14 CASSQESQGDTQYF TGTGCCAGCAGCCAAGAAAGTCAGGGAGATACGCAGTATTTT
TRBJ2-3 . . TRBV5-1 CASSLGVQGTDTQYF TGCGCCAGCAGCTTGGGGGTTCAGGGCACAGATACGCAGTATTTT
TRBJ1-6 . . TRBV5-1 CASSLAQGLTNSPLHF TGCGCCAGCAGCTTGGCTCAGGGGTTGACCAATTCACCCCTCCACTTT
TRBJ2-1 . . TRBV5-6 CASSLAHFGEQFF TGTGCCAGCAGCTTGGCCCACTTCGGGGAGCAGTTCTTC
TRBJ1-1 . . TRBV19 CASSTVGRTANTEAFF TGTGCCAGTAGTACCGTGGGAAGGACAGCCAACACTGAAGCTTTCTTT
TRBJ1-1 . . TRBV11-2 CASSLNQGNTEAFF TGTGCCAGCAGCCTCAACCAGGGGAACACTGAAGCTTTCTTT
TRBJ2-7 . TRBD1 TRBV6-5 CASSIDGTGGSRDLF TGTGCCAGCAGCATAGACGGGACAGGGGGCTCTCGGGATTTGTTC
TRBJ2-3 . . TRBV5-5 CASSGGESRGDTQYF TGTGCCAGCAGCGGTGGAGAATCCCGGGGAGATACGCAGTATTTT
TRBJ1-2 . . TRBV19 CASNLRPGENYGYTF TGTGCCAGTAACCTCCGACCGGGGGAAAACTATGGCTACACCTTC
TRBJ2-1 . TRBD1 TRBV25-1 CASSEFGTGSYNEQFF TGTGCCAGCAGTGAATTTGGGACAGGATCCTACAATGAGCAGTTCTTC
TRBJ1-6 . . TRBV5-6 CASSYGQGRDSPLHF TGTGCCAGCAGCTACGGACAAGGTCGAGACTCACCCCTCCACTTT
TRBJ2-2 . . TRBV24-1 CATSVTGLRPGELFF TGTGCCACCAGTGTGACAGGCCTTAGGCCCGGGGAGCTGTTTTTT
TRBJ1-2 . TRBD1 TRBV5-1 CASSWGQGNYGYTF TGCGCCAGCAGCTGGGGACAGGGGAACTATGGCTACACCTTC
TRBJ1-4 few TRBD1 TRBV5-8 CASRVPGTGDEKLFF TGTGCCAGCAGGGTCCCCGGGACAGGAGATGAAAAACTGTTTTTT
TRBJ1-6 . TRBD1 TRBV2 CASSSDRGNNSPLHF TGTGCCAGCAGTTCGGACAGGGGAAATAATTCACCCCTCCACTTT
TRBJ2-7 . TRBD2 TRBV5-4 CASSLTSGGFSYEQYF TGTGCCAGCAGCTTGACTAGCGGGGGTTTCTCCTACGAGCAGTACTTC
TRBJ2-5 . . TRBV18 CASSPASDKGPQYF TGTGCCAGCTCACCAGCTTCGGACAAGGGGCCCCAGTACTTC